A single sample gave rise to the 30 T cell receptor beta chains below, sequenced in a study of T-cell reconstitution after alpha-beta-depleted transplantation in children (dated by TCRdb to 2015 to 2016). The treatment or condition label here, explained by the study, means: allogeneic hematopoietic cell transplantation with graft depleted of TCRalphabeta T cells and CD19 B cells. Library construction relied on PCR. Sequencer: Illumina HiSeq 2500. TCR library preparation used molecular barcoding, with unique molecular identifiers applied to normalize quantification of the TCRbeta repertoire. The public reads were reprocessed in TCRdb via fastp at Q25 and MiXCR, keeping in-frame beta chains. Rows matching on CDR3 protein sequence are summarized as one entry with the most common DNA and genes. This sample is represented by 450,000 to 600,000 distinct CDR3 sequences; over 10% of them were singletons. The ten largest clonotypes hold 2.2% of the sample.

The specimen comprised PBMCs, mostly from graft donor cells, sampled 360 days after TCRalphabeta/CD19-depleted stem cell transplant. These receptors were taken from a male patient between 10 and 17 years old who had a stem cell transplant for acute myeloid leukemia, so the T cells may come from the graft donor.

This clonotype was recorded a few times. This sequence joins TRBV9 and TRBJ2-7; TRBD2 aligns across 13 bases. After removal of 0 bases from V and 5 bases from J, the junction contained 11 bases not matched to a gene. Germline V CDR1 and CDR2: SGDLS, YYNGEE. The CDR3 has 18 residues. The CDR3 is CASSVDPTSGRAMNEQYF. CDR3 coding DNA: TGTGCCAGCAGCGTAGACCCCACTAGCGGGAGGGCCATGAACGAGCAGTACTTC.

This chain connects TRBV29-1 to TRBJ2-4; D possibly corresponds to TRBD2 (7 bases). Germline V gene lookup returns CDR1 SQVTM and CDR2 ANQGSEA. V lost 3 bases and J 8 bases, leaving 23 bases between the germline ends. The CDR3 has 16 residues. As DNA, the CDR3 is TGCAGCGTTGACGGAACAATGGGGGCAAGCGGGGACATTCAGTACTTC. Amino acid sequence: CSVDGTMGASGDIQYF.

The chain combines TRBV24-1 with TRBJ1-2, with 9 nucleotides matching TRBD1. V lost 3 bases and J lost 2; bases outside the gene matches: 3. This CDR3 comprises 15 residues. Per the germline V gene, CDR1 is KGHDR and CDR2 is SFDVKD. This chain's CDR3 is CATSDAGQGNYGYTF. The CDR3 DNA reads TGTGCCACCAGTGATGCCGGACAGGGGAACTATGGCTACACCTTC.

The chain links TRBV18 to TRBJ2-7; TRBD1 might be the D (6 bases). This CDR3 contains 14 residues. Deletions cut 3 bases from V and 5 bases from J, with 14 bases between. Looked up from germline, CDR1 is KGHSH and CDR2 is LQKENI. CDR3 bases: TGTGCCAGCTCACCCAGGGACATTGGGCACGAGCAGTACTTC. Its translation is CASSPRDIGHEQYF.

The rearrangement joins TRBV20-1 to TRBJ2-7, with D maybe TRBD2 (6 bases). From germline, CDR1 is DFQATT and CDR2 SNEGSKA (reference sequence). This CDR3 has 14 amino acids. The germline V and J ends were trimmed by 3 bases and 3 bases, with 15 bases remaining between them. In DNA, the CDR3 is TGCAGTGCTAGCCGGGACGGACTAAACTACGAGCAGTACTTC. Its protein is CSASRDGLNYEQYF.

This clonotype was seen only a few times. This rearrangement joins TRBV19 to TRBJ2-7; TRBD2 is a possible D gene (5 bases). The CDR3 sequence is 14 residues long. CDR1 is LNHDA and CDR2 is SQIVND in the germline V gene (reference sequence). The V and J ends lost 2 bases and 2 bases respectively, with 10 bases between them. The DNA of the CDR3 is TGTGCCAGTAGTATAACCAGGAGGACCTACGAGCAGTACTTC. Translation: CASSITRRTYEQYF.

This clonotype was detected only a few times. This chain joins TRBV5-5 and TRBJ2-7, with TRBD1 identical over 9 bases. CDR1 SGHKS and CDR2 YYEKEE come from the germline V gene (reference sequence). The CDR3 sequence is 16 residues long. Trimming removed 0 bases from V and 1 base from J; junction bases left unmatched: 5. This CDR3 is CASSLVDRGISYEQYF. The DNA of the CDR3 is TGTGCCAGCAGCTTGGTTGACAGGGGGATATCCTACGAGCAGTACTTC.

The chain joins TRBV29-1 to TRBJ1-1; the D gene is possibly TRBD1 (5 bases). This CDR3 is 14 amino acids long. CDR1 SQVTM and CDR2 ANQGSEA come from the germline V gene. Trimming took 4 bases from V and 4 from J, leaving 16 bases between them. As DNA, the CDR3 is TGCAGCGTTGCAGACCTAGGGGACCTCACTGAAGCTTTCTTT. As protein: CSVADLGDLTEAFF. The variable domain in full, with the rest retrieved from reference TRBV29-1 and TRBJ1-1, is SAVISQKPSRDICQRGTSLTIQCQVDSQVTMMFWYRQQPGQSLTLIATANQGSEATYESGFVIDKFPISRPNLTFSTLTVSNMSPEDSSIYLCSVADLGDLTEAFFGQGTRLTVV.

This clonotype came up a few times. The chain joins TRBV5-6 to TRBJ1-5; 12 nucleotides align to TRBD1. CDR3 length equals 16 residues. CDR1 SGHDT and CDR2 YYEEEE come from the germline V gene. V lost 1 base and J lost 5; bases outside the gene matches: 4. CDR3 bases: TGTGCCAGCAGCTTGCGGGACAGGGGGCACTATCAGCCCCAGCATTTT. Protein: CASSLRDRGHYQPQHF.

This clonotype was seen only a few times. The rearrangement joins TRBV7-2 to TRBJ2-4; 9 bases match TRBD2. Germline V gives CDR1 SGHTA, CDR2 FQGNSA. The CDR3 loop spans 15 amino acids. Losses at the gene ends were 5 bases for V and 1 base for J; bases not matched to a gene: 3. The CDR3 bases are TGTGCCAGCAGCCTTAGCGGGAGCGCCAAAAACATTCAGTACTTC. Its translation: CASSLSGSAKNIQYF.

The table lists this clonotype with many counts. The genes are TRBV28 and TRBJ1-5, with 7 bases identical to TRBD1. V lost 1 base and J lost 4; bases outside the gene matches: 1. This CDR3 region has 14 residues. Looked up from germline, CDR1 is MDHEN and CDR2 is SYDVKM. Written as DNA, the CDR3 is TGTGCCAGCAGTTTATACAGGGGTAATCAGCCCCAGCATTTT. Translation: CASSLYRGNQPQHF.

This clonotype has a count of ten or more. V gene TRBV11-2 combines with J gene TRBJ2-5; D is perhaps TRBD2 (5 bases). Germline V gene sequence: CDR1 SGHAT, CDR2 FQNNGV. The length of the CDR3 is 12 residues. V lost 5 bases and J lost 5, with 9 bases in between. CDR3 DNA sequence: TGTGCCAGCAGCCCCACTAGGGAGACCCAGTACTTC. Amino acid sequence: CASSPTRETQYF.

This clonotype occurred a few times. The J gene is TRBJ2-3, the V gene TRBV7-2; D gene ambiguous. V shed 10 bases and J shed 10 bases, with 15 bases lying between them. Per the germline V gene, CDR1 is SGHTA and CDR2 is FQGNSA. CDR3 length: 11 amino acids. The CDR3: CATALPSSQYF. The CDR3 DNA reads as TGTGCCACCGCATTACCCTCATCGCAGTATTTT.

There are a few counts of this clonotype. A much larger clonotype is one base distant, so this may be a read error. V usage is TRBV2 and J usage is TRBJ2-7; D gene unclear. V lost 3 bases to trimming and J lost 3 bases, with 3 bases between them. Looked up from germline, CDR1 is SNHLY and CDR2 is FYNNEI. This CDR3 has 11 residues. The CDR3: CASSEDYEQYF. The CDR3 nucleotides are TGTGCCAGCAGTGAGGACTACGAGCAGTACTTC.

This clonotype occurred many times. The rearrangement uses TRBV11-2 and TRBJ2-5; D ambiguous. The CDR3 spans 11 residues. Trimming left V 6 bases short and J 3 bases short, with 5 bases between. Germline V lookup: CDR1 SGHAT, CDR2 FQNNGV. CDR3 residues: CASSQKETQYF. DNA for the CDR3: TGTGCCAGCAGTCAGAAAGAGACCCAGTACTTC.

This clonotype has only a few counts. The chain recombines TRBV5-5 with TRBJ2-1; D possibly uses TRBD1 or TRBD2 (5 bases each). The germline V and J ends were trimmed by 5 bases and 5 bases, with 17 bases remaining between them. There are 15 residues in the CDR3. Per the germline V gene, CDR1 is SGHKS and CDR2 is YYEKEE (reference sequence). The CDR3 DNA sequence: TGTGCCAGCAGGGGGTTTGCCGGGACGAACAATGAGCAGTTCTTC. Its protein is CASRGFAGTNNEQFF.

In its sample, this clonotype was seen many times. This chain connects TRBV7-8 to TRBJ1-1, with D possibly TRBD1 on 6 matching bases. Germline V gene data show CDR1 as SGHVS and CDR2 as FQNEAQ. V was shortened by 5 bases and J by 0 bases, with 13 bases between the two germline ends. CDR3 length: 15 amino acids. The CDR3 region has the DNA TGTGCCAGCAGCCTCTTGGGGGCGGTGAACACTGAAGCTTTCTTT. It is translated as CASSLLGAVNTEAFF. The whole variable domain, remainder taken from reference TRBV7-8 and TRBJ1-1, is GAGVSQSPRYKVAKRGQDVALRCDPISGHVSLFWYQQALGQGPEFLTYFQNEAQLDKSGLPSDRFFAERPEGSVSTLKIQRTQQEDSAVYLCASSLLGAVNTEAFFGQGTRLTVV.

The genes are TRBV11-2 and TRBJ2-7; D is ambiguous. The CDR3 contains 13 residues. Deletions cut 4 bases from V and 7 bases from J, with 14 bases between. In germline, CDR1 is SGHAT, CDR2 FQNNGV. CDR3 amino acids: CASSSPTLAEQYF. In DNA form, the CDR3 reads TGTGCCAGCAGCTCCCCGACTTTGGCTGAGCAGTACTTC.

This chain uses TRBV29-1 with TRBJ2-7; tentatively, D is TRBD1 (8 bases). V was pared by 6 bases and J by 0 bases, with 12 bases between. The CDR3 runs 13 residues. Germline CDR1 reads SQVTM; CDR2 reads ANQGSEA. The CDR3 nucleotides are TGCAGCGTAACAGGGGGGGGCTCCTACGAGCAGTACTTC. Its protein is CSVTGGGSYEQYF.

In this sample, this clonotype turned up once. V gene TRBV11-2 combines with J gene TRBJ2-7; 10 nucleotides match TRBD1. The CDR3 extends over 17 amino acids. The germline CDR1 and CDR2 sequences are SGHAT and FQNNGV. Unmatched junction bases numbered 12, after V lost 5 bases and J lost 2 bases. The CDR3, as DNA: TGTGCCAGCAGCCCCCGGGACAGGGGCTTTCCCCCCTACGAGCAGTACTTC. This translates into CASSPRDRGFPPYEQYF.

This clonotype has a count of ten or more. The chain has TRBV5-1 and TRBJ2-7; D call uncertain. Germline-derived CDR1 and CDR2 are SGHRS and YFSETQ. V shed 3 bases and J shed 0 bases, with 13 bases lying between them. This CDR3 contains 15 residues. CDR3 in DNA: TGCGCCAGCAGCTCGAATCGTCTAAGCTCCTACGAGCAGTACTTC. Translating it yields CASSSNRLSSYEQYF.

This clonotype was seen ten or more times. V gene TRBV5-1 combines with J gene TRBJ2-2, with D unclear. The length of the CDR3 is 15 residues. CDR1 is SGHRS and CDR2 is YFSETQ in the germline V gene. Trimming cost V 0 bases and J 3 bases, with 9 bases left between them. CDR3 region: CASSLGSRYTGELFF. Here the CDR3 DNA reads TGCGCCAGCAGCTTGGGATCCAGGTACACCGGGGAGCTGTTTTTT.

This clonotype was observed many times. CDR3 nucleotide sequence: TGTGCCAGCAGTTTAAGCGGGACACCTGAAGCTTTCTTT. This encodes CASSLSGTPEAFF. The chain links TRBV12-3 or TRBV12-4 to TRBJ1-1; D possibly corresponds to TRBD1 (6 bases). The CDR3 contains 13 residues. Trimming removed 2 bases from V and 6 bases from J, with 10 bases in between.

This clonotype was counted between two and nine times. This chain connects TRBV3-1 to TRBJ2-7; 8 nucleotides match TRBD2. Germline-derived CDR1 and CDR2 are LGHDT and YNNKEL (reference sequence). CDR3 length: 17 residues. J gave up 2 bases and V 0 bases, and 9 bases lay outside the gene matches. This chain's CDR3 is CASSQDGGLAAPYEQYF. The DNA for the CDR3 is TGTGCCAGCAGCCAAGATGGAGGACTAGCCGCTCCCTACGAGCAGTACTTC.

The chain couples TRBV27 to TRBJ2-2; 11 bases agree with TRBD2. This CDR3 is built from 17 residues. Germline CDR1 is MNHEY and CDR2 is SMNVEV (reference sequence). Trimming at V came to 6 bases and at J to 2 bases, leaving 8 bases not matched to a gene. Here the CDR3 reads CASSKKTSGVNTGELFF. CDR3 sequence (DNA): TGTGCCAGCAGCAAAAAGACTAGCGGGGTTAACACCGGGGAGCTGTTTTTT.

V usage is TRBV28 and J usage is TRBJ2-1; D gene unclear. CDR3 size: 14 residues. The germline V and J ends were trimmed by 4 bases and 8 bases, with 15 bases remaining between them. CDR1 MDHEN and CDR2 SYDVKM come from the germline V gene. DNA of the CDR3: TGTGCCAGCAGTTCCCCCTATCTAGGTCATGAGCAGTTCTTC. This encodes CASSSPYLGHEQFF.

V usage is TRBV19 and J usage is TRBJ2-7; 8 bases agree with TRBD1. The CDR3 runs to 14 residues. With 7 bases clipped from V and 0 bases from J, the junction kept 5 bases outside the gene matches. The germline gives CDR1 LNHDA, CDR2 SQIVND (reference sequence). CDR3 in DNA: TGTGCCAGTACCGAGACAGGGGCCTCCTACGAGCAGTACTTC. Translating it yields CASTETGASYEQYF.

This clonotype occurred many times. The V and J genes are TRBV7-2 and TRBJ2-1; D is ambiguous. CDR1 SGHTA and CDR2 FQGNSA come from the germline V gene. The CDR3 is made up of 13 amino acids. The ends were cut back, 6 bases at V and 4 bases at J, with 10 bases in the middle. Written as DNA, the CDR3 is TGTGCCAGCAGGAGAACCGGGTACAATGAGCAGTTCTTC. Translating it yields CASRRTGYNEQFF. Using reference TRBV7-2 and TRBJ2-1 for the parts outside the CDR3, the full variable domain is GAGVSQSPSNKVTEKGKDVELRCDPISGHTALYWYRQSLGQGLEFLIYFQGNSAPDKSGLPSDRFSAERTGGSVSTLTIQRTQQEDSAVYLCASRRTGYNEQFFGPGTRLTVL.

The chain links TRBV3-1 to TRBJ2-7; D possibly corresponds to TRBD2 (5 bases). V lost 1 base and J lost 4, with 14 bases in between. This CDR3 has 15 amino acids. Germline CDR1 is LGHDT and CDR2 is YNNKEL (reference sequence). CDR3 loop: CASSQGRGDTYEQYF. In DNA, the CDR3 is TGTGCCAGCAGCCAAGGTCGGGGAGACACATACGAGCAGTACTTC.

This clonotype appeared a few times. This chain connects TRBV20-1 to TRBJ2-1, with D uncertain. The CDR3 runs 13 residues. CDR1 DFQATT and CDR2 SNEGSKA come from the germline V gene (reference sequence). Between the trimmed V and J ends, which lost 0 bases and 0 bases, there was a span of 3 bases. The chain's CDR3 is CSAREPSYNEQFF. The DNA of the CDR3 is TGCAGTGCTAGAGAACCCTCCTACAATGAGCAGTTCTTC.